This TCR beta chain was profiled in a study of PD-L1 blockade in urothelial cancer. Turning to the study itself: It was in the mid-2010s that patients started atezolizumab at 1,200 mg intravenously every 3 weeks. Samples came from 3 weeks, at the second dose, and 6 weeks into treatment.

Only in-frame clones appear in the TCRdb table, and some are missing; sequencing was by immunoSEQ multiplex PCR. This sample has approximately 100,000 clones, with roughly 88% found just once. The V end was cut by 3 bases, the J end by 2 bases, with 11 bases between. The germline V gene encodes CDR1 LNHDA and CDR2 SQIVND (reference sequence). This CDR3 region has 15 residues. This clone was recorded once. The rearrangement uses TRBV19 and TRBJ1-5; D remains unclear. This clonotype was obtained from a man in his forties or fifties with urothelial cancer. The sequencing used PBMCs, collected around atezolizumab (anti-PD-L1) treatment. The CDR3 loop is CASSIGQSGNQPQHF. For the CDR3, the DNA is TGTGCCAGTAGTATTGGGCAGAGTGGCAATCAGCCCCAGCATTTT.